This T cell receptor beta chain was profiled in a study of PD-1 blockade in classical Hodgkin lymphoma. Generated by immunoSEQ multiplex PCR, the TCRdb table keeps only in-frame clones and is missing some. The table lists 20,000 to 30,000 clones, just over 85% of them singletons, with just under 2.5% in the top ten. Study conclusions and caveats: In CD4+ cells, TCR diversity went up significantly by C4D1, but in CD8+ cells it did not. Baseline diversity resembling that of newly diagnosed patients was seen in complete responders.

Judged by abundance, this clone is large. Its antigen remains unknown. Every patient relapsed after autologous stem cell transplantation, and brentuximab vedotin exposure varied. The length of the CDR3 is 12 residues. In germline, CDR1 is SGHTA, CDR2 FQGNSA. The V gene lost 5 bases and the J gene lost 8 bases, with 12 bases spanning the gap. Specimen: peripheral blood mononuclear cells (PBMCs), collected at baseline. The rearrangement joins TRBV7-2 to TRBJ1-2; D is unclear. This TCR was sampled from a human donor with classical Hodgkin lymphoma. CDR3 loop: CASSLDSEGYTF. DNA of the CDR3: TGTGCCAGCAGCCTAGATAGCGAGGGCTACACCTTC.